This TCR beta chain was recovered during a study of cytomegalovirus exposure and HLA in healthy donors. With regard to this clone: Its antigen is undetermined.

Trimming removed 2 bases at V and 5 bases at J, with 11 bases between. CDR3 length: 14 residues. Germline-derived CDR1 and CDR2 are SGHDT and YYEEEE. Vbeta (60) and Jbeta (13) primers were used in the PCR. As handled by the study authors: Approximately 11 million of the roughly 77 million unique TCR beta chains counted in a later analysis were shared. Sequenced by immunoSEQ multiplex PCR; TCRdb stores in-frame clones only, minus some. V, J and clone size are taken as reported in that table, and D and trimming were inferred from the DNA itself. The sample comprises around 270,000 clones, 80% of which are singletons, and less than 0.4% rests with the top ten. Findings and limits, study-wide: As confirmed in vitro, a few CMV-associated chains were specific for CMV antigens. Reportedly, HLA-A and HLA-B alleles of most subjects were accurately predicted from TCR beta.

The material sequenced was PBMCs. The source is a girl aged 2 to 9 in good health and CMV-seronegative. The J gene is TRBJ1-5, the V gene TRBV5-6; no reliable D call. The CDR3 sequence is CASSFEGRYQPQHF. The DNA for the CDR3 is TGTGCCAGCAGCTTCGAGGGTAGGTATCAGCCCCAGCATTTT. The full variable domain, rest sourced from reference TRBV5-6 and TRBJ1-5, is DAGVTQSPTHLIKTRGQQVTLRCSPKSGHDTVSWYQQALGQGPQFIFQYYEEEERQRGNFPDRFSGHQFPNYSSELNVNALLLGDSALYLCASSFEGRYQPQHFGDGTRLSIL.